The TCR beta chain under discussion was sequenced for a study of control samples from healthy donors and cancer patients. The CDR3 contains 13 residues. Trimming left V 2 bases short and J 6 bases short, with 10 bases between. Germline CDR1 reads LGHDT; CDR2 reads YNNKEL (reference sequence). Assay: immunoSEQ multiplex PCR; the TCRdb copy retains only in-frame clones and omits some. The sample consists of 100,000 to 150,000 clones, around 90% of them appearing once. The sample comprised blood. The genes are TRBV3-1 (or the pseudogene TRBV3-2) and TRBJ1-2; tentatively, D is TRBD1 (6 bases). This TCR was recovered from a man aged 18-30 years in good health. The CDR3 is CASSQRGGHGYTF. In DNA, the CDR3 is TGTGCCAGCAGCCAACGAGGGGGTCATGGCTACACCTTC.